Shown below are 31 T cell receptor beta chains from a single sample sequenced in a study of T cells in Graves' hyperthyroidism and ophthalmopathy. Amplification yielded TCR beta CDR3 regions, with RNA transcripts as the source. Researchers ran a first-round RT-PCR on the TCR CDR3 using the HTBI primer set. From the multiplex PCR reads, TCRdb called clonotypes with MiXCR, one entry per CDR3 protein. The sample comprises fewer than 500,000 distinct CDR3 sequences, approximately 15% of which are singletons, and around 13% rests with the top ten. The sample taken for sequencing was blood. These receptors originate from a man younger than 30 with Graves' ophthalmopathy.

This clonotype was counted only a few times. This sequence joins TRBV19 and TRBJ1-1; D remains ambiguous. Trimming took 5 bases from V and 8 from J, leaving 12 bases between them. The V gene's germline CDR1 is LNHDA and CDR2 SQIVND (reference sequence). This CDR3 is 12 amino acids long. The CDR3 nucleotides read TGTGCCAGTAGTCCCATTTGGGCAGAAGCTTTCTTT. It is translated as CASSPIWAEAFF.

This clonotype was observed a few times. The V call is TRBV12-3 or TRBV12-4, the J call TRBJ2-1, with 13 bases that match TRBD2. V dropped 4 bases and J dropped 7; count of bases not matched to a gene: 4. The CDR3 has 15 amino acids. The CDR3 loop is CASSSLAGGLNEQFF. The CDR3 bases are TGTGCCAGCAGTTCACTAGCGGGGGGGCTTAATGAGCAGTTCTTC.

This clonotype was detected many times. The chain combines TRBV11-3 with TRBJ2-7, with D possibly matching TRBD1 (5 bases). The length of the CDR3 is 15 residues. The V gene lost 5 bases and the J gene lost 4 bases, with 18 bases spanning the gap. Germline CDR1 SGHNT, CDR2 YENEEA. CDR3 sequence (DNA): TGTGCCAGCAGCCCCGGGCTGCTAGGGGTGTACGAGCAGTACTTC. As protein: CASSPGLLGVYEQYF. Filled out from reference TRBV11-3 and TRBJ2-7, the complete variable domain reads EAGVVQSPRYKIIEKKQPVAFWCNPISGHNTLYWYLQNLGQGPELLIRYENEEAVDDSQLPKDRFSAERLKGVDSTLKIQPAELGDSAVYLCASSPGLLGVYEQYFGPGTRLTVT.

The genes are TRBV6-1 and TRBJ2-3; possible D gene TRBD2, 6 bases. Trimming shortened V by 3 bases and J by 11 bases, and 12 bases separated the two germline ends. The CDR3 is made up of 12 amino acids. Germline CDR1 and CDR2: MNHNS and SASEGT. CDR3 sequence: CASSESGRRQYF. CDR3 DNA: TGTGCCAGCAGTGAGTCAGGGAGGAGGCAGTATTTT.

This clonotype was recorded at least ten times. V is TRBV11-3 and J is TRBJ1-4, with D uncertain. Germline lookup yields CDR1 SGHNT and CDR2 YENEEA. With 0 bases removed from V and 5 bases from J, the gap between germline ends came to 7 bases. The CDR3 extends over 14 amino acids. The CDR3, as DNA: TGTGCCAGCAGCTTAGACCGCTACAATGAAAAACTGTTTTTT. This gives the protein CASSLDRYNEKLFF.

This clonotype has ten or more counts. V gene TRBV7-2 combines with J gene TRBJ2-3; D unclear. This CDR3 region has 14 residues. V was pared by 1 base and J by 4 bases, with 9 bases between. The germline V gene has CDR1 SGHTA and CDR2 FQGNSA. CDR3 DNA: TGTGCCAGCAGCTTAGGACAATCCCCAGATACGCAGTATTTT. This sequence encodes CASSLGQSPDTQYF. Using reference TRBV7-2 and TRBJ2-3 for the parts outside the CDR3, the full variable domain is GAGVSQSPSNKVTEKGKDVELRCDPISGHTALYWYRQSLGQGLEFLIYFQGNSAPDKSGLPSDRFSAERTGGSVSTLTIQRTQQEDSAVYLCASSLGQSPDTQYFGPGTRLTVL.

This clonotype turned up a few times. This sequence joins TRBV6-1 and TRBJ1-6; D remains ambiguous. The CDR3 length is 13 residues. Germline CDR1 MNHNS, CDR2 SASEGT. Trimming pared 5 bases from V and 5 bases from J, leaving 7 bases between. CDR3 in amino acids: CASSLQDNSPLHF. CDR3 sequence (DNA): TGTGCCAGCAGTCTTCAGGATAATTCACCCCTCCACTTT.

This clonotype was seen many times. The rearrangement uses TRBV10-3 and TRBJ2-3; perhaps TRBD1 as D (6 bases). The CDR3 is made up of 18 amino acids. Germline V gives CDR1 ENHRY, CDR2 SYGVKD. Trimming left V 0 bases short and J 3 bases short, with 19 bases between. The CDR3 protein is CAISESLRTEGMTDTQYF. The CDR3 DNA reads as TGTGCCATCAGTGAGTCGTTGAGGACAGAAGGTATGACAGATACGCAGTATTTT.

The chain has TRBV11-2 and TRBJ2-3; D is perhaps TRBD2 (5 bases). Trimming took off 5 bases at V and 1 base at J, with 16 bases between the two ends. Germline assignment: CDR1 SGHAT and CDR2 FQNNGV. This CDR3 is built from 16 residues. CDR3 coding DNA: TGTGCCAGCAGCGATCCCCGGGGAGAGGGCACAGATACGCAGTATTTT. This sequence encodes CASSDPRGEGTDTQYF.

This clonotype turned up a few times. Here the CDR3 DNA reads TGTGCCAGCAGTTTATCCGAGACAGGGTACCTCTACGAGCAGTACTTC. Encoded protein: CASSLSETGYLYEQYF. The rearrangement joins TRBV27 to TRBJ2-7, with TRBD1 matching over 7 bases. The germline gives CDR1 MNHEY, CDR2 SMNVEV (reference sequence). The CDR3 length is 16 residues. The ends lost 0 bases at V and 3 bases at J; junction bases unmatched: 8.

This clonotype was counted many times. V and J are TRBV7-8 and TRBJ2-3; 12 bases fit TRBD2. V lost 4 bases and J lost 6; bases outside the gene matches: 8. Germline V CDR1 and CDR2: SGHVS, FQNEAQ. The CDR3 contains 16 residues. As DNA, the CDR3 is TGTGCCAGCAGCTCCCCCAGACTAGCGGGGGCGGATACGCAGTATTTT. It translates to CASSSPRLAGADTQYF. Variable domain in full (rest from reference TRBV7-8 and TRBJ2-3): GAGVSQSPRYKVAKRGQDVALRCDPISGHVSLFWYQQALGQGPEFLTYFQNEAQLDKSGLPSDRFFAERPEGSVSTLKIQRTQQEDSAVYLCASSSPRLAGADTQYFGPGTRLTVL.

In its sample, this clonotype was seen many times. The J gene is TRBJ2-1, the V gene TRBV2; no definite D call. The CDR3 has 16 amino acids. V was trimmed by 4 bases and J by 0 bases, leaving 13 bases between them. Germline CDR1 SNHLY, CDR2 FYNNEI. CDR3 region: CASSADGLSSYNEQFF. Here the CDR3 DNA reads TGTGCCAGCAGTGCCGACGGATTGAGCTCCTACAATGAGCAGTTCTTC. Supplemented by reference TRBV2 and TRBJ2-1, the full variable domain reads EPEVTQTPSHQVTQMGQEVILRCVPISNHLYFYWYRQILGQKVEFLVSFYNNEISEKSEIFDDQFSVERPDGSNFTLKIRSTKLEDSAMYFCASSADGLSSYNEQFFGPGTRLTVL.

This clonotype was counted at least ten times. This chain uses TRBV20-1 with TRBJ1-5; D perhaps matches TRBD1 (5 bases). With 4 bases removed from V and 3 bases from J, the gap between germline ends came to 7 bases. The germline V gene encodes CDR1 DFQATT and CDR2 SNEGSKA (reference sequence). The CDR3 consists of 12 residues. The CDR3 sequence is CSAKGLNQPQHF. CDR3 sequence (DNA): TGCAGTGCTAAGGGGCTCAATCAGCCCCAGCATTTT.

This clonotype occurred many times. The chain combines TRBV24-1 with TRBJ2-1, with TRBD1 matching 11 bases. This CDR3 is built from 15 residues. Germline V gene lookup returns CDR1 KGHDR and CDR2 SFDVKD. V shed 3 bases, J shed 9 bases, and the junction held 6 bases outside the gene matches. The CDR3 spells CATSDRDRGWSEQFF. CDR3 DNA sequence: TGTGCCACCAGTGATAGGGACAGGGGGTGGAGTGAGCAGTTCTTC.

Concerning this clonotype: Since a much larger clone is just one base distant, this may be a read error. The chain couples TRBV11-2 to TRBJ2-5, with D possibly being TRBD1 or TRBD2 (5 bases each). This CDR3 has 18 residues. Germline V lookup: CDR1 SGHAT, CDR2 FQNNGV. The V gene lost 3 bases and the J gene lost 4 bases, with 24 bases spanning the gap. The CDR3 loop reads CASSFIPPGRGVIETQYF. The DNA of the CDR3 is TGTGCCAGCAGCTTCATCCCACCGGGAAGGGGCGTGATAGAGACCCAGTACTTC.

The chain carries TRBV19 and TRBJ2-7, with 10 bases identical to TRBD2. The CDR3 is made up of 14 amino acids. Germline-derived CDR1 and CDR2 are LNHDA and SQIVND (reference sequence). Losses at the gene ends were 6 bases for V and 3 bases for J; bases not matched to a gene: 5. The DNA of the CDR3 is TGTGCCAGTAGGCCGGGACTAGCGAACTACGAGCAGTACTTC. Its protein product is CASRPGLANYEQYF.

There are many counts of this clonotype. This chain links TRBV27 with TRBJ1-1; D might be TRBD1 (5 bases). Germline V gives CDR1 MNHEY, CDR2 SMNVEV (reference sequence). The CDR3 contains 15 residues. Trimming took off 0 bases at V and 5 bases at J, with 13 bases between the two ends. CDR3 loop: CASSLSGQGRTEAFF. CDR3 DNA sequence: TGTGCCAGCAGTTTATCGGGCCAGGGTAGGACTGAAGCTTTCTTT.

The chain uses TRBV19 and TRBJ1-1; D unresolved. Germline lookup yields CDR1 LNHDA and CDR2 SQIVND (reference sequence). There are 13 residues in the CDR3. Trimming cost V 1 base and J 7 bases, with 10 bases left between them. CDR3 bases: TGTGCCAGTAGTATAGTCGCGACCGGTGAAGCTTTCTTT. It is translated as CASSIVATGEAFF.

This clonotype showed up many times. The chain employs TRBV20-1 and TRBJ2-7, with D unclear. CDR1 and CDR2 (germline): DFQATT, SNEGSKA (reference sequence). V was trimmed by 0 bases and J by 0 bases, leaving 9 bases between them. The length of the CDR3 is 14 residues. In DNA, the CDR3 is TGCAGTGCTAGAGATCAACGCCGCTCCTACGAGCAGTACTTC. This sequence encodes CSARDQRRSYEQYF.

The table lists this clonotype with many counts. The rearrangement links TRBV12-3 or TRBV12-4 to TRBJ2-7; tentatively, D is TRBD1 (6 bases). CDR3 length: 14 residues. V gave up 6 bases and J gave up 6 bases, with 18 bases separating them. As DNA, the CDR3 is TGTGCCAGCAGCTACTCCAGGGGCCGGGTCGAGCAGTACTTC. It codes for CASSYSRGRVEQYF.

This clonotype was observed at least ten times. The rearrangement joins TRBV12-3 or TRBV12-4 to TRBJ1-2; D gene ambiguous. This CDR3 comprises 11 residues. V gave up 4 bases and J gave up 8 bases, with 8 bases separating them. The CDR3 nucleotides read TGTGCCAGCAGTTCCGGGTTGGGCTACACCTTC. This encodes CASSSGLGYTF.

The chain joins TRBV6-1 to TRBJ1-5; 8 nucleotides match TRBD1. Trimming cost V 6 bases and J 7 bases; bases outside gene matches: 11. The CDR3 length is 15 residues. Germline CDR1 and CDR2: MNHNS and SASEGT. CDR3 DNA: TGTGCCAGCAGACTAGGGGCAGGGGGCGCGCAGCCCCAGCATTTT. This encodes CASRLGAGGAQPQHF.

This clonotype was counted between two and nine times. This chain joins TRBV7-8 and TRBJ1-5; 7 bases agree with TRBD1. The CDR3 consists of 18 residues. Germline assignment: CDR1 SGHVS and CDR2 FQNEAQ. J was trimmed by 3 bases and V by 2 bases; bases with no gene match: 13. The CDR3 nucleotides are TGTGCCAGCAGCTTATTCTTCCGGGACAGCGGTTTCAATCAGCCCCAGCATTTT. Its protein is CASSLFFRDSGFNQPQHF.

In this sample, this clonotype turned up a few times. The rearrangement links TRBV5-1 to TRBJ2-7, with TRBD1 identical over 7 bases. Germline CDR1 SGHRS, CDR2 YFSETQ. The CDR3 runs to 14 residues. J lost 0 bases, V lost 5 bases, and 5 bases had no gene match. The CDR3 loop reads CASRVQGVSYEQYF. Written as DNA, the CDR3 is TGCGCCAGCAGAGTCCAGGGGGTCTCCTACGAGCAGTACTTC.

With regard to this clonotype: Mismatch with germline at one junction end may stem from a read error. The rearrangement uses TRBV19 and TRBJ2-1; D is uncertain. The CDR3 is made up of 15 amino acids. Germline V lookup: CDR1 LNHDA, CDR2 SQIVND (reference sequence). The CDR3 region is CASSITEVSDNEQFF. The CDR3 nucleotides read TGTGCCAGTAGTATAACTGAGGTCTCCGACAATGAGCAGTTCTTC.

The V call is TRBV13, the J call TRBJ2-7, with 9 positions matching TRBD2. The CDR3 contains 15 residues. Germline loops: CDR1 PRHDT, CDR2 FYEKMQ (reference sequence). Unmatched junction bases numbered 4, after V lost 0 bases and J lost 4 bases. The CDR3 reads CASSLGVSGGYEQYF. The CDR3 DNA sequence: TGTGCCAGCAGCTTAGGGGTTAGCGGGGGTTACGAGCAGTACTTC.

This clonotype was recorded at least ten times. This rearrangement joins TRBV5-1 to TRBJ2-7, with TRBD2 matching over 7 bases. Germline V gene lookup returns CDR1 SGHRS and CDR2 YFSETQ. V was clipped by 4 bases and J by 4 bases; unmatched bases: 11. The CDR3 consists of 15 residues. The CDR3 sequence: CASSGGSSGPYEQYF. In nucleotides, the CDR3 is TGCGCCAGCAGCGGGGGGAGTAGCGGGCCATACGAGCAGTACTTC.

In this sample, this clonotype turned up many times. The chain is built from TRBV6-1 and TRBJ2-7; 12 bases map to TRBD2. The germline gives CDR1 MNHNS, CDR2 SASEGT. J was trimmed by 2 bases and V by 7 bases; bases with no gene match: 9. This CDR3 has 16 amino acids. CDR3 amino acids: CASKQGLAGTAYEQYF. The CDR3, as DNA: TGTGCCAGCAAGCAAGGACTAGCGGGGACGGCCTACGAGCAGTACTTC.

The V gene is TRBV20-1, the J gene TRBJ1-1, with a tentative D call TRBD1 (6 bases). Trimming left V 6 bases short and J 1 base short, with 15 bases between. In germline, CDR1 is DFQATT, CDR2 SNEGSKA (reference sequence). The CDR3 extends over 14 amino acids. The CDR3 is CSARIPGENTEAFF. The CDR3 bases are TGCAGTGCACGAATTCCAGGGGAGAACACTGAAGCTTTCTTT.

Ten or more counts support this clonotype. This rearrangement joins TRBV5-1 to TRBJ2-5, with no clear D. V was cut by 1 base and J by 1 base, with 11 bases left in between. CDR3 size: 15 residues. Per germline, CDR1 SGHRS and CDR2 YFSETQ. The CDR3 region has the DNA TGCGCCAGCAGCTTGAGACCGGGCGCCCAAGAGACCCAGTACTTC. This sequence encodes CASSLRPGAQETQYF.

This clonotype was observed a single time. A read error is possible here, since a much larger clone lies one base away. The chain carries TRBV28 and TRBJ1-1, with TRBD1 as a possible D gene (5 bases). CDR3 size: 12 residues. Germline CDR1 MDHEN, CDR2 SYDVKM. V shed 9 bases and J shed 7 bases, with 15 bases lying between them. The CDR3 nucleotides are TGTGCCAGTTTCAGGGCAGGCATTGAAGCTTTCTTT. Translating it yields CASFRAGIEAFF.